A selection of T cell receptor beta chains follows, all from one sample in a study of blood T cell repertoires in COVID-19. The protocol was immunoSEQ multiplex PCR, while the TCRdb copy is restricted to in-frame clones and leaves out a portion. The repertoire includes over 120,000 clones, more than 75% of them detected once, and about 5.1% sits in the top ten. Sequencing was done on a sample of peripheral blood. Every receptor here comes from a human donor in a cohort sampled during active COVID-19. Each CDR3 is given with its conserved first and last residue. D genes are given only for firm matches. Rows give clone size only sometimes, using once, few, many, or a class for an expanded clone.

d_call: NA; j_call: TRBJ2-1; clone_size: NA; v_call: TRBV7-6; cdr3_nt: TGTGCCAGCAGCCCGATGCCCAGCGATTACCATGAGCAGTTCTTC; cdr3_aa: CASSPMPSDYHEQFF
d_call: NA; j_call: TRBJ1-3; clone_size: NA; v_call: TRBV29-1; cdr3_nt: TGCAGCGTTGTAGTCGACAGGCCCAGGAACACCATATATTTT; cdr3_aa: CSVVVDRPRNTIYF
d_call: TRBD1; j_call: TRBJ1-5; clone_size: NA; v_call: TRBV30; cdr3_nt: TGTGCCTGGAGTGGACAGGGTGGTCAGCCCCAGCATTTT; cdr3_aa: CAWSGQGGQPQHF
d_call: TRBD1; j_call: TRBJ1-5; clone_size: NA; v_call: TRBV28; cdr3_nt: TGTGCCAGCGGGACAGGCAATCAGCCCCAGCATTTT; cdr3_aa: CASGTGNQPQHF
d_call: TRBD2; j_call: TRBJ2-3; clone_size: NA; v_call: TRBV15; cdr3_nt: TGTGCCACCAGCCGCTTAGCGGGGAACACAGATACGCAGTATTTT; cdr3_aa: CATSRLAGNTDTQYF
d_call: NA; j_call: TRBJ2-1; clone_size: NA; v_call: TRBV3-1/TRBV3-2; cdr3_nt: TGTGCCAGCAGCCTCGAGGGGGGGGATATGAATGAGCAGTTCTTC; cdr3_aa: CASSLEGGDMNEQFF
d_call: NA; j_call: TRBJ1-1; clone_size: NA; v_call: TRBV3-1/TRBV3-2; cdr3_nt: TGTGCCAGCAGCCAAGGGGTCGGGGGTAAGCGCACTGAAGCTTTCTTT; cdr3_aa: CASSQGVGGKRTEAFF
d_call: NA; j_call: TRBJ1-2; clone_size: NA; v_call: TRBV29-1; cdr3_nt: TGCAGCGCCGGAGGAGCAGGCGGCTACACCTTC; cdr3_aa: CSAGGAGGYTF
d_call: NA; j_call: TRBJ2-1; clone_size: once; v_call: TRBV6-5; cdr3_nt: TGTGCCAGCAGTTCAGAGCCCGTTAGCGGAGAGCAGTTCTTC; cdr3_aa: CASSSEPVSGEQFF
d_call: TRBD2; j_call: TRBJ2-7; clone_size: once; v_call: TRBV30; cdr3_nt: TGTGCCTGCCAAAAAGGAGCGGGGGGCCTCTGGGAGCAGTACTTC; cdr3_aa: CACQKGAGGLWEQYF
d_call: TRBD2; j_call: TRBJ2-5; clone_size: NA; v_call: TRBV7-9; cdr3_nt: TGTGCCAGCAGCAAGACTAGCGGTGAGACCCAGTACTTC; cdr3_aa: CASSKTSGETQYF
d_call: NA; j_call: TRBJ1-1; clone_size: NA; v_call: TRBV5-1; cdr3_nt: TGCGCCAGCAGCTTCCGGGATGGGAGGACTGAAGCTTTCTTT; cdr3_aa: CASSFRDGRTEAFF
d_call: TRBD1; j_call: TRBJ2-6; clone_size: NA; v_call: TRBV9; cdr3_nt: TGTGCCAGCAGCGTAGGTATAGGACAGGGGGCTGCTGGGGCCAACGTCCTGACTTTC; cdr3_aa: CASSVGIGQGAAGANVLTF
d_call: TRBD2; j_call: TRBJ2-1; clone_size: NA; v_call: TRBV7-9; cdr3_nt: TGTGCCAGCAGCAGACTAGCGCAGGACAATGAGCAGTTCTTC; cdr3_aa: CASSRLAQDNEQFF
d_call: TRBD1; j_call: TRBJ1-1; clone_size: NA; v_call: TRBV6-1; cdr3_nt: TGTGCCAGCAGTCAAGGAACCGGGACAGCAAACACTGAAGCTTTCTTT; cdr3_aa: CASSQGTGTANTEAFF
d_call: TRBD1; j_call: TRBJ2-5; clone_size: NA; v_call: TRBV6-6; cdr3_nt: TGTGCCAGCACCGGACAGGGTGAGACCCAGTACTTC; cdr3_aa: CASTGQGETQYF
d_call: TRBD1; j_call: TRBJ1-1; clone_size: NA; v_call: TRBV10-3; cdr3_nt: TGTGCCATCAGAAGGTCCGGGACAGAAGGAGCTTTCTTT; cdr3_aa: CAIRRSGTEGAFF
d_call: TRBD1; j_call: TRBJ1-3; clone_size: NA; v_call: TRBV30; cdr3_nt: TGTGCCTGGAGGACAGGGTCTAACGGAAACACCATATATTTT; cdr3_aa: CAWRTGSNGNTIYF
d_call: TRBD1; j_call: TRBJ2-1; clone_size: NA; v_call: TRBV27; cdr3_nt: TGTGCCAGCAGGGGGACAGGGAGCTCCTACAATGAGCAGTTCTTC; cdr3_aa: CASRGTGSSYNEQFF
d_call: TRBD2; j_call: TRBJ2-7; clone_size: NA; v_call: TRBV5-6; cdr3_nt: TGTGCCAGGGAATTCGGGGGGTACTCCTACGAGCAGTACTTC; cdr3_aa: CAREFGGYSYEQYF
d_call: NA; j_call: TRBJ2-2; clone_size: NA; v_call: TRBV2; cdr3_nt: TGTGCCAGCAGTGACGCACAGGTGGAGCTGTTTTTT; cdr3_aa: CASSDAQVELFF
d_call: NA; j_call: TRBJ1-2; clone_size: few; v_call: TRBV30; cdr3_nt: TGTGCCTGGAGCGCTACAGTTTTCTATGGCTACACCTTC; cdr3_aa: CAWSATVFYGYTF
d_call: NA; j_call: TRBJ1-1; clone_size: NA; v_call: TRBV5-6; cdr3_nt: TGTGCCAGCAGCCCCGCGACAGTCACTGAAGCTTTCTTT; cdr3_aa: CASSPATVTEAFF
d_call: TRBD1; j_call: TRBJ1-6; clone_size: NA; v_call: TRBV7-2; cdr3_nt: TGTGCCAGCAGCTTCGCGGACAGGGGAGGTAATTCACCCCTCCACTTT; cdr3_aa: CASSFADRGGNSPLHF
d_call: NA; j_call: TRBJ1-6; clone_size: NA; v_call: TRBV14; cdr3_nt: TGTGCCAGCAGCCAAGTGGCGGAATCACCCCTCCACTTT; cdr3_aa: CASSQVAESPLHF
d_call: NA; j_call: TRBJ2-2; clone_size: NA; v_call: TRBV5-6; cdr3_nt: TGTGCCAGCCAACCTAGTTCAACACGCGACACCGGGGAGCTGTTTTTT; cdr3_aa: CASQPSSTRDTGELFF
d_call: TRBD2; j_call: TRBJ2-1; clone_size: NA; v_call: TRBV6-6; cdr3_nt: TGTGCCAGCAGTTACTCAGGGGCGGGGGGGCGTGGTGAGCAGTTCTTC; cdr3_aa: CASSYSGAGGRGEQFF